Listed here are 4 T cell receptor beta chains from one sample, sequenced in a study of T cells in localized non-small cell lung cancer. Libraries were prepared by immunoSEQ multiplex PCR; TCRdb keeps only in-frame clonotypes and omits some of them. Of 2,500 to 3,500 clones listed, 25% to 30% are singletons. Source: normal lung tissue next to the tumor, taken before any cancer treatment. The origin of the receptors is a woman aged 40-69 years with stage I lung adenocarcinoma.

This chain connects TRBV9 to TRBJ2-3; D is uncertain. Germline V CDR1 and CDR2: SGDLS, YYNGEE. This CDR3 region has 14 residues. The V end lost 5 bases, the J end lost 0 bases, and 10 bases lay between the germline ends. CDR3 sequence: CASRRFGSTDTQYF. The CDR3 bases are TGTGCCAGCAGGCGGTTTGGTAGCACAGATACGCAGTATTTT.

This chain uses TRBV6-8 with TRBJ2-2; possible D gene TRBD1, 5 bases. The V end lost 0 bases, the J end lost 10 bases, and 12 bases lay between the germline ends. In germline, CDR1 is MNHGY, CDR2 SAAAGT. The CDR3 sequence is 14 residues long. DNA for the CDR3: TGTGCCAGCAGTTACTCGGCCCCCGGACAGGAGCTGTTTTTT. It specifies CASSYSAPGQELFF.

This clone was seen only a few times. The chain couples TRBV1 to TRBJ2-1; the D segment call TRBD1 is taken from the table without a DNA check. TRBV1 is an annotated pseudogene. This CDR3 region has 13 residues. CDR3 sequence reads: CASSQQTGFGQFF. The CDR3 nucleotides read TGCGCCAGCAGCCAACAGACAGGTTTCGGGCAGTTCTTC.

The V gene is TRBV5-1, the J gene TRBJ1-3; D remains ambiguous. The CDR3 loop spans 14 amino acids. Per the germline V gene, CDR1 is SGHRS and CDR2 is YFSETQ. V was shortened by 2 bases and J by 4 bases, with 10 bases between the two germline ends. The chain's CDR3 is CASSFRDEGNTIYF. The CDR3 DNA reads as TGCGCCAGCAGCTTTAGGGATGAAGGAAACACCATATATTTT. Drawing the rest from reference TRBV5-1 and TRBJ1-3, the complete variable domain is KAGVTQTPRYLIKTRGQQVTLSCSPISGHRSVSWYQQTPGQGLQFLFEYFSETQRNKGNFPGRFSGRQFSNSRSEMNVSTLELGDSALYLCASSFRDEGNTIYFGEGSWLTVV.